A single T cell receptor beta chain is shown here with its context. Its cognate antigen is unknown. The sample comes from a study of cytomegalovirus exposure and HLA in healthy donors. Study results and limitations: The CMV antigen specificity of three CMV-associated chains was confirmed through in vitro analysis.

The PCR was carried out with 60 Vbeta primers and 13 Jbeta primers. Produced via immunoSEQ multiplex PCR; TCRdb's table is partial and in-frame only. Of around 190,000 clones in the sample, 70% to 80% were seen once. V lost 10 bases and J 3 bases, leaving 19 bases between the germline ends. The CDR3 runs 14 residues. The receptor was derived from a woman between 45 and 65 years old in good health and CMV-seronegative. The sequenced sample was PBMCs. The V call is TRBV23-1, the J call TRBJ2-7; tentatively, D is TRBD1 (6 bases). TRBV23-1 is identified as an open reading frame with a role that is uncertain. The CDR3 here is CAIDRNNSFYEQYF. In DNA, the CDR3 is TGCGCCATCGACAGGAATAATAGCTTCTACGAGCAGTACTTC.